The 3 T cell receptor beta chains below all came from one sample that was sequenced in a study of CD8 T cells in ankylosing spondylitis. TCRdb called the 5' RACE reads again in MiXCR, with one record for every CDR3 protein. The table includes around 100,000 distinct CDR3 sequences, approximately 25% detected once. Specimen: synovial fluid, either unsorted or a sorted T cell fraction (not recorded which). The receptors were sampled from a male donor with ankylosing spondylitis.

The rearrangement links TRBV7-2 to TRBJ2-4, with D possibly matching TRBD2 (6 bases). CDR3 length equals 16 residues. Germline V gene lookup returns CDR1 SGHTA and CDR2 FQGNSA. Trimming cost V 2 bases and J 0 bases, with 11 bases left between them. CDR3 sequence: CASSLIRGLAKNIQYF. In DNA, the CDR3 is TGTGCCAGCAGCTTAATTCGGGGGTTAGCCAAAAACATTCAGTACTTC.

This clonotype was seen at least ten times. CDR3 in amino acids: CASRGQGGQPQHF. CDR3 bases: TGTGCCAGCAGGGGACAGGGCGGACAGCCCCAGCATTTT. The chain is built from TRBV27 and TRBJ1-5; TRBD1 aligns across 9 bases. The J segment lost 7 bases and the V segment lost 6 bases, leaving 4 bases of the junction unmatched. The germline gives CDR1 MNHEY, CDR2 SMNVEV (reference sequence). CDR3 length equals 13 residues.

The sample holds one count of this clonotype. The chain employs TRBV20-1 and TRBJ1-5, with a tentative D call TRBD1 (5 bases). The germline V gene encodes CDR1 DFQATT and CDR2 SNEGSKA (reference sequence). This CDR3 is 16 amino acids long. The V and J ends lost 3 bases and 7 bases respectively, with 22 bases between them. This CDR3 is CSASPLGGLSGQPQHF. In nucleotides, the CDR3 is TGCAGTGCTAGCCCCTTGGGGGGGTTGTCTGGCCAGCCCCAGCATTTT.